The 20 T cell receptor beta chains listed next were all sequenced from one sample in a study of CD8+ T cells in alopecia areata. Sequencing templates came from extracted RNA that was reverse transcribed into cDNA. TCRdb keeps only in-frame clones here, not all; method: immunoSEQ multiplex PCR. The specimen has over 100,000 clones, none found just once. The specimen sequenced was lesional skin. These receptors were collected from a C3H/HeJ mouse with alopecia areata. The strain's MHC: H2-k.

Details on this clone: Here the gene names and germline are mouse. The read terminates 4 residues before the CDR3 end, so the remaining end is supplied by the germline J gene. Other DNA sequences in this sample translate to the same CDR3. This chain uses TRBV13-3 with TRBJ2-4; 9 bases are a match to TRBD1. This CDR3 is 14 amino acids long. Germline V CDR1 and CDR2: NNHDY, SYVADS. The CDR3 bases that were read are TGTGCCAGCAGCGCCGGGACAGGGAGAAAC. Its translation is CASSAGTGRN. The whole CDR3 protein is CASSAGTGRNTLYF. The whole variable domain, filled in from reference TRBV13-3 and TRBJ2-4, reads EAAVTQSPRSKVAVTGGKVTLSCHQTNNHDYMYWYRQDTGHGLRLIHYSYVADSTEKGDIPDGYKASRPSQENFSLILELASLSQTAVYFCASSAGTGRNTLYFGAGTRLSVL.

A remark on this clone: Mouse gene names apply. Read coverage stops 4 residues before the CDR3 terminus; the germline J gene supplies the remainder. The chain joins TRBV1 to TRBJ2-5, with D perhaps matching TRBD2 (6 bases). Between the trimmed V and J ends, which lost 0 bases and 2 bases, there was a span of 15 bases. CDR1 and CDR2 from the germline V gene are NSQYPW and LRSPGD (reference sequence). This CDR3 has 17 residues. Incomplete CDR3 DNA: TGCACCTGCAGTGCAGATACGGGGGGTTGGGGCCAAGAC. This encodes CTCSADTGGWGQD. The full-length CDR3 reads as CTCSADTGGWGQDTQYF.

This clone was counted only a few times. Each gene name is a mouse one. The CDR3 is cut off 4 residues early in the read; its end comes from the germline J gene. The chain recombines TRBV13-3 with TRBJ1-1; tentatively, D is TRBD1 (6 bases). The V end lost 5 bases, the J end lost 3 bases, and 17 bases lay between the germline ends. CDR3 length: 15 residues. Per the germline V gene, CDR1 is NNHDY and CDR2 is SYVADS. The DNA read from the CDR3 is TGTGCCAGCAGCCCCCGCCAGGGGAAGGACACA. Its protein is CASSPRQGKDT. In full, the CDR3 is CASSPRQGKDTEVFF.

This clone was seen a handful of times. The germline and genes are mouse ones. The read terminates 4 residues ahead of where the CDR3 ends, so the germline J gene completes it. The rearrangement links TRBV13-3 to TRBJ2-1, with 11 positions matching TRBD1. This CDR3 comprises 15 residues. Looked up from germline, CDR1 is NNHDY and CDR2 is SYVADS. Losses at the gene ends were 5 bases for V and 2 bases for J; bases not matched to a gene: 3. CDR3 loop: CASRGQGEDYAEQFF. The sequenced CDR3 bases are TGTGCCAGCAGGGGACAGGGGGAGGACTATGCT.

In the case of this clone: Gene labels here are mouse ones. The CDR3 extends 4 residues past the end of the read, so its final part is completed from the germline J gene. The J gene is TRBJ2-7, the V gene TRBV1; TRBD1 might be the D (6 bases). The length of the CDR3 is 16 residues. Germline CDR1 is NSQYPW and CDR2 is LRSPGD (reference sequence). CDR3 protein: CTCSAGEPGQPYEQYF. The CDR3 bases that were read are TGCACCTGCAGTGCAGGGGAGCCGGGACAACCTTAT. Full variable domain (outside the CDR3, taken from reference TRBV1 and TRBJ2-7): VTLLEQNPRWRLVPRGQAVNLRCILKNSQYPWMSWYQQDLQKQLQWLFTLRSPGDKEVKSLPGADYLATRVTDTELRLQVANMSQGRTLYCTCSAGEPGQPYEQYFGPGTRLTVL.

As concerns this clone: The protein given in TCRdb and the translation of the DNA differ at residue 12, and the sequence presented here derives from the DNA. These gene names are mouse names. The read terminates 3 residues before the CDR3 end, so the remaining end is supplied by the germline J gene. The rearrangement links TRBV19 to TRBJ1-6, with TRBD1 matching over 12 bases. TRBJ1-6 is an ORF, with its function uncertain. Trimming took 2 bases from V and 10 from J; bases not matched to a gene: 4. CDR1 is FNHDT and CDR2 is SITEND in the germline V gene (reference sequence). The CDR3 sequence is 15 residues long. This chain's CDR3 is CASSMGQGARSPLYF. The CDR3 DNA, read in part, is TGTGCCAGCAGTATGGGACAGGGGGCGCGCTCGCCC.

This clone was seen a handful of times. Gene names are the mouse ones. The CDR3 end falls 4 residues outside the read, so it is completed with the germline J gene. V and J are TRBV19 and TRBJ1-4; 8 bases fit TRBD1. CDR1 is FNHDT, CDR2 SITEND, per germline (reference sequence). CDR3 size: 13 residues. V was pared by 6 bases and J by 4 bases, with 2 bases of the junction left unmatched. The CDR3 sequence: CASTGQVNERLFF. CDR3 DNA (partial): TGTGCCAGCACGGGACAGGTCAACGAA.

As for this clone: Any gene name here is a mouse gene name. From the germline J gene comes the end of the CDR3, since the read stops 4 residues before it. The chain employs TRBV13-3 and TRBJ1-4; D possibly corresponds to TRBD1 (6 bases). Trimming left V 6 bases short and J 5 bases short, with 11 bases between. CDR1 and CDR2 (germline): NNHDY, SYVADS. The length of the CDR3 is 13 residues. This CDR3 is CASTGGRNERLFF. The covered CDR3 bases are TGTGCCAGCACGGGGGGGCGGAACGAA.

Concerning this clone itself: Genes and germline are mouse. The read comes to an end 4 residues before the CDR3 does, leaving the germline J gene to fill in the end. The gene calls are TRBV14 and TRBJ2-7, with TRBD2 identical over 7 bases. Germline loops: CDR1 SGHDT, CDR2 FRDEAV. There are 15 residues in the CDR3. The trim removed 2 bases at V and 0 bases at J, leaving 5 bases unmatched. The sequenced CDR3 bases are TGTGCCAGCAGTTTTACGGGGGGGAGCTCCTAT. Its translation is CASSFTGGSSY. The whole CDR3 sequence is CASSFTGGSSYEQYF.

As for this clone: The TCRdb protein fails to match the DNA translation at residue 10; the protein reported here was translated from the DNA. The gene names here belong to mouse. The read stops 3 residues short of the end of the CDR3; the missing end is completed from the germline J gene. The genes are TRBV19 and TRBJ1-6, with a possible D match to TRBD1 (5 bases). TRBJ1-6 is recorded as an ORF, its role being uncertain. Germline lookup yields CDR1 FNHDT and CDR2 SITEND (reference sequence). The V and J ends lost 5 bases and 6 bases respectively, with 9 bases between them. CDR3 length: 13 residues. This CDR3 is CASRFRANSPLYF. The DNA read from the CDR3 is TGTGCCAGCAGGTTCAGGGCTAATTCGCCC.

Concerning this clone: Mouse names are used for the genes. The missing CDR3 end, 4 residues past where the read stops, is filled in from the germline J gene. The chain recombines TRBV1 with TRBJ2-5; 9 positions agree with TRBD1. The germline CDR1 and CDR2 sequences are NSQYPW and LRSPGD (reference sequence). The CDR3 is 15 residues long. V dropped 4 bases and J dropped 2; count of bases not matched to a gene: 4. The DNA read from the CDR3 is TGCACCTGCAGTGGCCGGGACAGGGCCCAAGAC. Translating gives CTCSGRDRAQD. The CDR3 in full is CTCSGRDRAQDTQYF.

Many counts were recorded for this clone. Gene and germline names: mouse. The CDR3 sequence: CASSLRDRDTQYF. The covered CDR3 bases are TGTGCCAGCAGTCTCCGGGACAGGGAC. The chain has TRBV19 and TRBJ2-5; 8 bases line up with TRBD1. The read ends 4 residues shy of where the CDR3 ends; the end is completed using the germline J gene. The CDR3 runs to 13 residues. CDR1 and CDR2 from the germline V gene are FNHDT and SITEND (reference sequence).

This clone turned up a few times. Genes here carry mouse names. CDR3 amino acids: CTCSADPGERNTEVFF. The CDR3 bases that were read are TGCACCTGCAGTGCAGACCCAGGGGAGAGAAACACA. The chain couples TRBV1 to TRBJ1-1; tentatively, D is TRBD1 (6 bases). The read terminates 4 residues ahead of where the CDR3 ends, so the germline J gene completes it. Deletions cut 0 bases from V and 1 base from J, with 12 bases between. The CDR3 sequence is 16 residues long. Germline-derived CDR1 and CDR2 are NSQYPW and LRSPGD (reference sequence).

This clone was picked up a small number of times. Here the gene names and germline are mouse. The read falls 4 residues short of the CDR3 end, and the missing part is taken from the germline J gene. V usage is TRBV13-1 and J usage is TRBJ2-5; weak D call: TRBD2 (7 bases). Germline values: CDR1 NSHNY, CDR2 SYGAGN. Trimming removed 2 bases at V and 3 bases at J, with 10 bases between. The CDR3 has 14 amino acids. CDR3: CASSDRGAQDTQYF. Partial CDR3 DNA: TGTGCCAGCAGTGACCGGGGGGCTCAAGAC.

Worth noting for this clone: Gene names are the mouse ones. The read finishes 4 residues shy of the CDR3 end, and the germline J gene is used to complete it. The rearrangement joins TRBV13-3 to TRBJ2-7; TRBD2 might be the D (5 bases). Germline V gene sequence: CDR1 NNHDY, CDR2 SYVADS. V lost 0 bases to trimming and J lost 0 bases, with 16 bases between them. CDR3 size: 17 residues. CDR3 region: CASSDGGRLWLSYEQYF. The CDR3 DNA, read in part, is TGTGCCAGCAGTGATGGAGGGAGACTGTGGCTCTCCTAT.

Note on this clone: TCRdb's protein does not match the DNA translation at residue 13; the protein provided is translated from the DNA. Here the gene names and germline are mouse. Sequencing ends 3 residues short of the CDR3 end; the germline J gene provides the rest. The V call is TRBV17, the J call TRBJ1-3; TRBD1 matches 7 bases. The ends lost 1 base at V and 3 bases at J; junction bases unmatched: 6. The CDR3 runs to 16 residues. CDR1 and CDR2 from the germline V gene are MNHDT and YYDKIL. The CDR3: CASSRGQGRGGNTLYF. The covered CDR3 bases are TGTGCTAGCAGTAGAGGACAGGGAAGGGGTGGAAATACG.

Only a few counts were recorded for this clone. Gene names are mouse gene names. This CDR3 is CASRPAGNSAETLYF. CDR3 DNA (partial): TGTGCCAGCAGACCCGCAGGGAATAGTGCAGAA. The V call is TRBV19, the J call TRBJ2-3, with D perhaps matching TRBD1 (5 bases). The read comes to an end 4 residues before the CDR3 does, leaving the germline J gene to fill in the end. Trimming left V 5 bases short and J 0 bases short, with 13 bases between. This CDR3 is built from 15 residues. Germline values: CDR1 FNHDT, CDR2 SITEND (reference sequence).

This clone came up a few times. Genes and germline come from the mouse. The CDR3 goes on 4 residues after the read ends, and that part is filled in from the germline J gene. The rearrangement joins TRBV13-2 to TRBJ2-7, with D possibly being TRBD2 (5 bases). The V gene's germline CDR1 is NNHNN and CDR2 SYGAGS (reference sequence). V lost 0 bases to trimming and J lost 0 bases, with 13 bases between them. The CDR3 is made up of 16 amino acids. The CDR3 DNA, read in part, is TGTGCCAGCGGTGATGATCTGGGCCAGAGCTCCTAT. Translation gives CASGDDLGQSSY. The complete CDR3 protein is CASGDDLGQSSYEQYF.

On this clone itself: At one end, the junction sequence differs from germline, possibly due to a read error. Gene names are the mouse ones. The sequenced fragment ends 4 residues before the CDR3 boundary, so the rest is inferred from the germline J gene. The V and J genes are TRBV1 and TRBJ2-2; TRBD2 matches 10 bases. The CDR3 covers 17 residues. Germline V lookup: CDR1 NSQYPW, CDR2 LRSPGD (reference sequence). The CDR3 protein is CTRSADYWGGNTGQLYF. Incomplete CDR3 DNA: TGCACCCGCAGTGCAGATTACTGGGGGGGAAACACCGGG.

On this clone itself: Germline and genes: mouse. The read gets to within 4 residues of the CDR3 end, and the germline J gene fills in the rest. The chain recombines TRBV5 with TRBJ2-4; TRBD2 agrees at 10 bases. This CDR3 region has 16 residues. The germline CDR1 and CDR2 sequences are LGHNA and YNLKQL (reference sequence). Trimming cost V 4 bases and J 0 bases; bases outside gene matches: 4. The CDR3 bases that were read are TGTGCCAGCAGCCCAGGACTGGGGGTTAGTCAAAAC. It translates to CASSPGLGVSQN. The whole CDR3 sequence reads CASSPGLGVSQNTLYF.